These T cell receptor beta chains were read from a single sample in a study of graft-versus-host responses after intestinal transplantation. Measured with immunoSEQ multiplex PCR; TCRdb has only the in-frame clones, and not every one. Altogether 85,000 to 100,000 clones are present, around nine tenths being singletons, with the ten largest covering around 0.17%. Their cognate antigens are unknown. The source material was unstimulated CD4+ T cells sorted from spleen or lymph node cells, sampled before intestinal transplant. Receptors were obtained from a human donor who received an intestinal transplant. CDR3s include the opening cysteine and the closing phenylalanine or tryptophan. D genes are given only for firm matches. Part of the rows lack a size; the others show once, few, many or a class for expanded clones.

d_call	v_call	clone_size	j_call	cdr3_aa	cdr3_nt
.	TRBV19	.	TRBJ2-2	CASSIGVGNTGELFF	TGTGCCAGTAGTATCGGGGTAGGGAACACCGGGGAGCTGTTTTTT
.	TRBV7-2	.	TRBJ2-7	CASSRVFTYEQYF	TGTGCCAGCAGCCGGGTCTTCACCTACGAGCAGTACTTC
.	TRBV5-1	.	TRBJ1-6	CASSLDRSSYNSPLHF	TGCGCCAGCAGCTTGGACCGGAGCTCCTATAATTCACCCCTCCACTTT
.	TRBV5-1	.	TRBJ2-7	CASSPDGGLYEQYF	TGCGCCAGCAGTCCGGACGGAGGACTCTACGAGCAGTACTTC
.	TRBV19	.	TRBJ2-3	CASMLGGPTDTQYF	TGTGCCAGTATGTTGGGGGGGCCTACAGATACGCAGTATTTT
TRBD2	TRBV4-2	.	TRBJ2-5	CASSQGSSTSGGPVTQYF	TGTGCCAGCAGCCAAGGATCTAGTACGTCGGGGGGGCCTGTGACCCAGTACTTC
TRBD2	TRBV11-2	.	TRBJ2-7	CASRTSGSYEQYF	TGTGCCAGCAGAACTAGCGGATCCTACGAGCAGTACTTC
.	TRBV5-5	.	TRBJ2-4	CASSLEGANIQYF	TGTGCCAGCAGCTTGGAAGGGGCAAACATTCAGTACTTC
.	TRBV18	.	TRBJ1-2	CASSPAVNYGYTF	TGTGCCAGCTCACCTGCAGTTAACTATGGCTACACCTTC
TRBD1	TRBV7-3	few	TRBJ1-1	CASSSGGTGNTEAFF	TGTGCCAGCAGCTCCGGGGGGACAGGGAACACTGAAGCTTTCTTT
.	TRBV6-1	.	TRBJ1-4	CASSEVSGNEKLFF	TGTGCCAGCAGTGAAGTTTCAGGGAATGAAAAACTGTTTTTT
.	TRBV5-1	.	TRBJ2-5	CASSLEGAGGYQETQYF	TGCGCCAGCAGCTTGGAAGGGGCAGGGGGGTACCAAGAGACCCAGTACTTC
.	TRBV10-1	once	TRBJ2-5	CASSARYQETQYF	TGCGCCAGCAGTGCCAGGTACCAAGAGACCCAGTACTTC
.	TRBV9	.	TRBJ1-6	CASSSRETRNSPLHF	TGTGCCAGCAGCTCCCGGGAGACACGGAATTCACCCCTCCACTTT
TRBD1	TRBV9	once	TRBJ2-3	CASSSRTGMGTDTQYF	TGTGCCAGCAGCTCCCGGACAGGAATGGGCACAGATACGCAGTATTTT
.	TRBV2	.	TRBJ1-2	CASGQSYGYTF	TGTGCCAGCGGACAGTCCTATGGCTACACCTTC
.	TRBV30	.	TRBJ1-4	CAWGDIWEKLFF	TGTGCCTGGGGGGACATTTGGGAAAAACTGTTTTTT
.	TRBV23-1	.	TRBJ2-1	CAPAVLDMLKGEQFF	TGCGCGCCAGCAGTCTTAGACATGTTGAAAGGTGAGCAGTTCTTC
.	TRBV4-2	.	TRBJ2-1	CASSHDSEEQFF	TGTGCCAGCAGCCATGACAGTGAAGAGCAGTTCTTC
TRBD1	TRBV30	.	TRBJ1-1	CAWSVIRGWELAGGRAFF	TGTGCCTGGAGTGTAATTCGCGGGTGGGAATTGGCAGGGGGGCGAGCTTTCTTT
.	TRBV7-9	few	TRBJ2-5	CASSSRDFQETQYF	TGTGCCAGCAGCTCACGGGATTTCCAAGAGACCCAGTACTTC
TRBD2	TRBV30	.	TRBJ2-5	CAWSVGLAVKETQYF	TGTGCCTGGAGTGTAGGACTAGCGGTAAAAGAGACCCAGTACTTC
TRBD2	TRBV5-4	once	TRBJ2-5	CASSWGLAGRETQYF	TGTGCCAGCAGCTGGGGACTAGCGGGGCGAGAGACCCAGTACTTC
TRBD1	TRBV10-3	.	TRBJ1-2	CAISESGQGAYGYTF	TGTGCCATCAGTGAGTCGGGACAGGGCGCCTATGGCTACACCTTC
TRBD2	TRBV6-1	few	TRBJ2-7	CASSGRTSGASYEQYF	TGTGCCAGCAGTGGCAGGACTAGCGGGGCATCCTACGAGCAGTACTTC
.	TRBV7-7	.	TRBJ2-5	CASTPGAGETQYF	TGTGCCAGCACCCCTGGGGCTGGTGAGACCCAGTACTTC
TRBD1	TRBV2	.	TRBJ2-7	CASRVDRGLYEQYF	TGTGCCAGCAGGGTGGACAGGGGGCTTTACGAGCAGTACTTC
.	TRBV7-2	.	TRBJ2-1	CASVRGTGNEQFF	TGTGCCAGCGTCCGGGGTACAGGGAATGAGCAGTTCTTC
TRBD2	TRBV28	.	TRBJ2-3	CASRSSGGPTDTQYF	TGTGCCAGCAGGTCGAGCGGGGGGCCCACAGATACGCAGTATTTT
TRBD1	TRBV5-8	.	TRBJ2-5	CASGRGQGPPQETQYF	TGTGCCAGCGGACGGGGACAGGGCCCCCCCCAAGAGACCCAGTACTTC